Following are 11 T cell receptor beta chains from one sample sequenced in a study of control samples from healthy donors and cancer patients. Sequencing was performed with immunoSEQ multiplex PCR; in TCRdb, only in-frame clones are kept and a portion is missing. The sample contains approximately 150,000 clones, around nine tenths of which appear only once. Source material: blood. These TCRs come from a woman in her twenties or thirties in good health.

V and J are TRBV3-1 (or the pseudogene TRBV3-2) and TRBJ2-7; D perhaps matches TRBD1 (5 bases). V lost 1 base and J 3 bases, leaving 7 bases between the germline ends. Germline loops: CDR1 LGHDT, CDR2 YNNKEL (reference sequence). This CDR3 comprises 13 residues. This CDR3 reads CASSQGTNYEQYF. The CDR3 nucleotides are TGTGCCAGCAGCCAAGGGACAAACTACGAGCAGTACTTC.

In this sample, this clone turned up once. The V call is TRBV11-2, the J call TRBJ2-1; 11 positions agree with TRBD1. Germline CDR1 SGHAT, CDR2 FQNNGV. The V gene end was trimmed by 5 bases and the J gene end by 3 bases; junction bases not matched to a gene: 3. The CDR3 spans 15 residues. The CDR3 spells CASSVGQGVYNEQFF. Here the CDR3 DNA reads TGTGCCAGCAGCGTGGGACAGGGGGTCTACAATGAGCAGTTCTTC.

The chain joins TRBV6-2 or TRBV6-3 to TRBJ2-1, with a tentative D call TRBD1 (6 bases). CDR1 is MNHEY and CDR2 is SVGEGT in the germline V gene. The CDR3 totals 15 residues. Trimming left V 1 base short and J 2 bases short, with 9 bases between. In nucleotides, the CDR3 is TGTGCCAGCAGTTACTTCGGGACAACCTACAATGAGCAGTTCTTC. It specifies CASSYFGTTYNEQFF.

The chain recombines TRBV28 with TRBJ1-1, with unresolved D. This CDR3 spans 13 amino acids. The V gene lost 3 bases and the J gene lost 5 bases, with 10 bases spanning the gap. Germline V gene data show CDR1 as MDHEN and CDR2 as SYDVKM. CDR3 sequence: CASSLIPGTEAFF. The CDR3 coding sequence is TGTGCCAGCAGTTTGATCCCGGGGACTGAAGCTTTCTTT.

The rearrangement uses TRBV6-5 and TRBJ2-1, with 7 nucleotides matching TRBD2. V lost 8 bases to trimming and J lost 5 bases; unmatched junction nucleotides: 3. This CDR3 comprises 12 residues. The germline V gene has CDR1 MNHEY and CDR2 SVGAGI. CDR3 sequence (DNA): TGTGCCAGCGGCGGGAGTGACAATGAGCAGTTCTTC. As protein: CASGGSDNEQFF.

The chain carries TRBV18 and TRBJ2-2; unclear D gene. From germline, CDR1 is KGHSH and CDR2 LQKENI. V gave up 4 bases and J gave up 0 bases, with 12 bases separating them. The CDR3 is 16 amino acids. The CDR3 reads CASSQEIPANTGELFF. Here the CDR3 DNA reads TGTGCCAGCTCACAGGAAATACCGGCGAACACCGGGGAGCTGTTTTTT.

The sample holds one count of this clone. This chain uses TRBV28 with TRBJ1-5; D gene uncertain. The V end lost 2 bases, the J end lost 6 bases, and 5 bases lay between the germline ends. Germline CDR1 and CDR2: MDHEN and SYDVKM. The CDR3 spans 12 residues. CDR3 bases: TGTGCCAGCAGTTTACAACCTCAGCCCCAGCATTTT. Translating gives CASSLQPQPQHF.

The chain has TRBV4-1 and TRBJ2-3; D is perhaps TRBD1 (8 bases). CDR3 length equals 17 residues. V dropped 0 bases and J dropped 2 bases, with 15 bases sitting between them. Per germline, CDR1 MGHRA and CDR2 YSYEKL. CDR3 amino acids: CASSQDWGGQDTDTQYF. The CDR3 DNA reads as TGCGCCAGCAGCCAAGATTGGGGGGGACAGGACACAGATACGCAGTATTTT.

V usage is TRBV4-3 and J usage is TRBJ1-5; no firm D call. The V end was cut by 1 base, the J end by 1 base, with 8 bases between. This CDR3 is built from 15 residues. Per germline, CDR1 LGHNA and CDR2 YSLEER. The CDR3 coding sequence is TGCGCCAGCAGCCAAGGCTGGGGAAGCAATCAGCCCCAGCATTTT. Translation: CASSQGWGSNQPQHF.

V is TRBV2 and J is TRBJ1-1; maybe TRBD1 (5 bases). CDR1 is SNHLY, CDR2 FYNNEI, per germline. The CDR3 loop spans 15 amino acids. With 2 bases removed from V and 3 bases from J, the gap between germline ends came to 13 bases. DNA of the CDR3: TGTGCCAGCAGTGAAAGCCTCAGGGCGGACACTGAAGCTTTCTTT. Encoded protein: CASSESLRADTEAFF.

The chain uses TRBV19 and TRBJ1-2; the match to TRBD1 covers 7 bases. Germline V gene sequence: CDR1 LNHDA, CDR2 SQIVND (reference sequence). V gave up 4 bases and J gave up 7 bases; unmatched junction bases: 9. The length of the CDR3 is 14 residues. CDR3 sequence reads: CASSTPEGARGYTF. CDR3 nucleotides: TGTGCCAGTAGTACACCCGAGGGGGCGCGTGGCTACACCTTC.